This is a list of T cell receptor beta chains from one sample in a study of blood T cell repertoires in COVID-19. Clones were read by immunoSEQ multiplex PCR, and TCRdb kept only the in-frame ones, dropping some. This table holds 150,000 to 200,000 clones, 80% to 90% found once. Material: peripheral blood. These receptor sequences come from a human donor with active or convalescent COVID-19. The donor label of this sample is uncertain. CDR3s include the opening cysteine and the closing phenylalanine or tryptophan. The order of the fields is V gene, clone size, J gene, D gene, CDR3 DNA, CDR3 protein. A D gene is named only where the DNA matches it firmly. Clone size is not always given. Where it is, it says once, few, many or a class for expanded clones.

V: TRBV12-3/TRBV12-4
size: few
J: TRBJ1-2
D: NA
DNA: TGTGCCAGCAGGGGAGGGAACGGTGGCTACACCTTC
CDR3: CASRGGNGGYTF

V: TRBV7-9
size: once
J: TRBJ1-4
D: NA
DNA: TGTGCCAGCAGCTTAGTTACGGTGGAGGATGAAAAACTGTTTTTT
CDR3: CASSLVTVEDEKLFF

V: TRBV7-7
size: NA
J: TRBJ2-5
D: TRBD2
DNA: TGTGCTAGCAGAAGCGGGAATCAAGAGACCCAGTACTTC
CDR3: CASRSGNQETQYF

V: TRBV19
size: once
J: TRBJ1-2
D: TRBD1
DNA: TGTGCCAGTAGTTGGGGACAGGGAATTAACTATGGCTACACCTTC
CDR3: CASSWGQGINYGYTF

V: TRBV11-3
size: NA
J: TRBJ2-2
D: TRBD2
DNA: TGTGCCAGCAGGGCGGGAGCGGGAGTTGACACCGGGGAGCTGTTTTTT
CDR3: CASRAGAGVDTGELFF

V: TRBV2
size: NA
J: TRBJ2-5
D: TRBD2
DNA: TGTGCCAGCAGGATACTAGCGGGGGGCGGGACCCAGTACTTC
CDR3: CASRILAGGGTQYF

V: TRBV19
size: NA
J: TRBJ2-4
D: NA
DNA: TGTGCCAGTAGTAGACCAGGGTCGAACATTCAGTACTTC
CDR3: CASSRPGSNIQYF

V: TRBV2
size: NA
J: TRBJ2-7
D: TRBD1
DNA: TGTGCCAGCAAACTTAGATGGACAGGGAACCACGAGCAGTACTTC
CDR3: CASKLRWTGNHEQYF

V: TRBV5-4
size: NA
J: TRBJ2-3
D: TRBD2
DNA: TGTGCCAGCAGCTTGTTGTTCCTAGCGGGAGGGCCTCCAGATACGCAGTATTTT
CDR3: CASSLLFLAGGPPDTQYF

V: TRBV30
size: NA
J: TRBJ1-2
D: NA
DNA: TGTGCCTGGAGTGTACAAAGTAGGAGCGGCTACACCTTC
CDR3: CAWSVQSRSGYTF

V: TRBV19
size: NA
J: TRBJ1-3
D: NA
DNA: TGTGCCAGTAGTTCGACAGACTCTGGAAACACCATATATTTT
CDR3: CASSSTDSGNTIYF

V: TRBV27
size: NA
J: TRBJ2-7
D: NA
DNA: TGTGCCAGCAGTTCCTGGACTTTGGCCCACGAGCAGTACTTC
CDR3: CASSSWTLAHEQYF

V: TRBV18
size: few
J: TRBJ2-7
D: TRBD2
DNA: TGTGCCAGCTCACCACAGATCCTAGCGGGAGGTTACGAGCAGTACTTC
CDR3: CASSPQILAGGYEQYF

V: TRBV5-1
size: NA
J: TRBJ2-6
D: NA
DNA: TGCGCCAGCAGCGTAGGAGACGTCTCTGGGGCCAACGTCCTGACTTTC
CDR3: CASSVGDVSGANVLTF

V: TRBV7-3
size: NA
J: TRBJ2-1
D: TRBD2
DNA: TGTGCCAGCAGCTTAATTGGCGGGGGGAGCTCCTACAATGAGCAGTTCTTC
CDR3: CASSLIGGGSSYNEQFF

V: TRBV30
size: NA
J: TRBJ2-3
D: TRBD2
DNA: TGTGCCTGGAGTAGATCCGGGACTAGCGCGGACACGCAGTATTTT
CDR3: CAWSRSGTSADTQYF

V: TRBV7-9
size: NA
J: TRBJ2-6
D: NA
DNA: TGTGCCAGTACGGTAATCTCTGGGGCCAACGTCCTGACTTTC
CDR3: CASTVISGANVLTF

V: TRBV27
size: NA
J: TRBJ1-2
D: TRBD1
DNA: TGTGCCAGCAGTTTAGGGACAGGGGGCGGCTATGGCTACACCTTC
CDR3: CASSLGTGGGYGYTF

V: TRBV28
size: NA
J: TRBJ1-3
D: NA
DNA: TGTGCCAGCCGGAGGAACTCTGGAAACACCATATATTTT
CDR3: CASRRNSGNTIYF

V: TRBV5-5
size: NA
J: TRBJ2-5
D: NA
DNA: TGTGCCAGCAGCTCCAGTGGAGTAGAGACCCAGTACTTC
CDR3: CASSSSGVETQYF

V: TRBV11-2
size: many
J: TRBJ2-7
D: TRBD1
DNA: TGTGCCAGCAGCTCCCGGACAGGGGAATACGAGCAGTACTTC
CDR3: CASSSRTGEYEQYF

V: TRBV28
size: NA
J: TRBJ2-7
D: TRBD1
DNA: TGTGCCAGCAGTTTAACCCAGGGGGCGGGCTACGAGCAGTACTTC
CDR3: CASSLTQGAGYEQYF

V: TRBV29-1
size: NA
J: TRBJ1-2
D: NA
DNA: TGCAGCACCGGGGGGGGATCTGGGAGCTACACCTTC
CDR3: CSTGGGSGSYTF

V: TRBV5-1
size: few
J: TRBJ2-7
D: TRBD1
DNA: TGCGCCAGCAGCTTATCAGGGGGCTACGAGCAGTACTTC
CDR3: CASSLSGGYEQYF

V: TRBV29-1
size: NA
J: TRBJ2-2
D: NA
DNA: TGCAGCGGCGGGACGGGCGGGGAGCTGTTTTTT
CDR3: CSGGTGGELFF

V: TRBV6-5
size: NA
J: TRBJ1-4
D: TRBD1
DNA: TGTGCCAGCTCCGAGACAGGGAATAATGAAAAACTGTTTTTT
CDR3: CASSETGNNEKLFF

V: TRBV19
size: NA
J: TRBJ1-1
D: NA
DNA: TGTGCCAGTAGTATAGATCAGTCATGGGGTTACCCAGGGAAAAGCACTGAAGCTTTCTTT
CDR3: CASSIDQSWGYPGKSTEAFF

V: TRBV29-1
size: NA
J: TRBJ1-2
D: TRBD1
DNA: TGCAGCGTTGCTCTGGGACAGGTTCGCTACACCTTC
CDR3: CSVALGQVRYTF

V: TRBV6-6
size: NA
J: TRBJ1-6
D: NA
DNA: TGTGCCAGCAGTCTGACAGGCCCTCCTATCCCCCTCCACTTT
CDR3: CASSLTGPPIPLHF

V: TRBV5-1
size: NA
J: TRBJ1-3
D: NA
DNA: TGCGCCAGCAGCTTGGGACTGATCTCTGGAAACACCATATATTTT
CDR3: CASSLGLISGNTIYF

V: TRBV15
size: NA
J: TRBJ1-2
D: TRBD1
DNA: TGTGCCACCAGCACCGACAGGGGAAACTATGGCTACACCTTC
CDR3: CATSTDRGNYGYTF

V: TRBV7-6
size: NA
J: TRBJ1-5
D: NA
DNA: TGTGCCAGCAGCTCAGGACCGGGGCAGCCCCAGCATTTT
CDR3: CASSSGPGQPQHF

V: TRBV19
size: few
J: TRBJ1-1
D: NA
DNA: TGTGCCAGTAGCCTACTGCTAGGGGAGGTCTCTGAAGCTTTCTTT
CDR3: CASSLLLGEVSEAFF

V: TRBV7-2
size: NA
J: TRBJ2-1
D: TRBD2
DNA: TGTGCCAGCAGCTTAGGTGGACGGGGGGGCGACAATGAGCAGTTCTTC
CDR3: CASSLGGRGGDNEQFF

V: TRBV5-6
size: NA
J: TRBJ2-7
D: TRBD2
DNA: TGTGCCAGCAGCTTAGGGCTAGCGGGGTACTACGAGCAGTACTTC
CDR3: CASSLGLAGYYEQYF